This is a list of T cell receptor beta chains from one sample in a study of T cells after yellow fever vaccination. TCRdb re-called the 5' RACE reads through MiXCR, storing one row per CDR3 protein. The sample lists a few hundred thousand distinct CDR3 sequences, 7% to 9% seen once, with approximately 15% in the top ten. The sequencing used PBMCs, collected approximately 40 days after the first yellow fever vaccination. These receptors originate from a man between 18 and 29 years old who received the YFV17D yellow fever vaccine. Each CDR3 is given with its conserved first and last residue. Fields, in order: J gene, D gene, clone size, V gene, CDR3 DNA, CDR3 protein. A D gene is named only where the DNA matches it firmly. Not every row has a clone size; where given, it reads once, few, many or a size class.

TRBJ2-5,NA,few,TRBV12-3/TRBV12-4,TGTGCCAGCAGCTGGGACCCGGGACACCCCGGCGGGAGGACCCAGTACTTC,CASSWDPGHPGGRTQYF
TRBJ1-4,NA,few,TRBV25-1,TGTGCCAGCAAAGGGGCGGCGTACGAAAAACTGTTTTTT,CASKGAAYEKLFF
TRBJ1-2,TRBD1,NA,TRBV5-1,TGCGCCAGCAGCCAGATCTTGGGACAGGGGCACTATGGCTACACCTTC,CASSQILGQGHYGYTF
TRBJ1-2,NA,few,TRBV20-1,TGCAGTGCTAGAGATCCAGGGATAAACTATGGCTACACCTTC,CSARDPGINYGYTF
TRBJ2-3,NA,few,TRBV11-2,TGTGCCAGCAGCTTGATTACGGGGGATCACACAGATACGCAGTATTTT,CASSLITGDHTDTQYF
TRBJ2-2,NA,NA,TRBV2,TGTGCCAGCATCAGTGTTGGGGAGCTGTTTTTT,CASISVGELFF
TRBJ1-5,NA,few,TRBV5-1,TGCGCCAGCAAGCCCCAGCATTTT,CASKPQHF
TRBJ1-4,NA,NA,TRBV5-1,TGCGCCAGCAGCTCTGACAACGATGCCGCAACTAATGAAAAACTGTTTTTT,CASSSDNDAATNEKLFF
TRBJ2-3,TRBD1,few,TRBV15,TGTGCCACCAGCAGATTGACAGGGGGCATAGATACGCAGTATTTT,CATSRLTGGIDTQYF
TRBJ2-1,NA,NA,TRBV7-2,TGTGCCAGCAGCTTAGCCCAGATAGGCCACAATGAGCAGTTCTTC,CASSLAQIGHNEQFF
TRBJ2-5,NA,NA,TRBV10-2,TGCGCCGCAGCATGGGCGGGGGCAGAGGAGACCCAGTACTTC,CAAAWAGAEETQYF
TRBJ2-4,NA,NA,TRBV28,TGTGCCAGCAGTTTGGTAGGACGCGAAACCAAAAACATTCAGTACTTC,CASSLVGRETKNIQYF
TRBJ1-1,NA,many,TRBV12-3/TRBV12-4,TGTGCCAGCAGTTTTCGGAGAGCTTTCTTT,CASSFRRAFF
TRBJ2-4,NA,few,TRBV19,TGTGCCAGTAGTATAAATTCCGGGACCTTATTAGACAAAAACATTCAGTACTTC,CASSINSGTLLDKNIQYF
TRBJ2-6,NA,many,TRBV2,TGTGCCAGTTTCTTTGGGGCCAACGTCCTGACTTTC,CASFFGANVLTF
TRBJ1-4,NA,few,TRBV7-9,TGTGCCAGCCTCCGGGGGATGGAGGAAAAACTGTTTTTT,CASLRGMEEKLFF
TRBJ1-1,NA,few,TRBV7-9,TGTGCCAGCAGCTTAGGAAGGTCCGGAGCTTTCTTT,CASSLGRSGAFF
TRBJ2-5,TRBD2,few,TRBV15,TGTGCCACCAGCAGAGATCCGCCTAGCGGGGTCCAAGAGACCCAGTACTTC,CATSRDPPSGVQETQYF
TRBJ2-1,NA,many,TRBV7-2,TGTGCCAGCAGCCTCGAGTCCTCCTACAATGAGCAGTTCTTC,CASSLESSYNEQFF
TRBJ2-3,NA,few,TRBV5-5,TGTGCCAGCAGTGACGGAGGCAATACGGATACGCAGTATTTT,CASSDGGNTDTQYF
TRBJ2-7,NA,few,TRBV9,TGTGCCAGCAGCGTAGGTCAGGGAAACTACGAGCAGTACTTC,CASSVGQGNYEQYF
TRBJ2-3,TRBD1,NA,TRBV29-1,TGCAGCCTATGTTGGGCAGGGGGAACGGCAGATACGCAGTATTTT,CSLCWAGGTADTQYF
TRBJ2-7,NA,many,TRBV7-8,TGTGCCAGCAGCTTAGCCCGAAAGGGCGAGCAGTACTTC,CASSLARKGEQYF
TRBJ2-3,TRBD2,many,TRBV20-1,TGCGGGGGGGTTGGCGGTACAGATACGCAGTATTTT,CGGVGGTDTQYF
TRBJ1-1,NA,NA,TRBV15,TGTGCCACCAGCAGAGATCGGGACGGGGGGGCAGCTTTCTTT,CATSRDRDGGAAFF
TRBJ2-3,NA,few,TRBV6-5,TGTGCCAGCAGTTACTCACCCTCACTCACAGATACGCAGTATTTT,CASSYSPSLTDTQYF
TRBJ2-1,TRBD2,NA,TRBV4-3,TGCGCCAGCAGCCCGCTGCCAGCGGGGGACTCCTACAATGAGCAGTTCTTC,CASSPLPAGDSYNEQFF
TRBJ2-1,TRBD2,few,TRBV7-3,TGTGCCAGCAGCTGGACTAGTCTCTCCTACAATGAGCAGTTCTTC,CASSWTSLSYNEQFF
TRBJ2-5,NA,few,TRBV15,TGTGCCACCACAGGGATGGGGGCAGCCCAAGAGACCCAGTACTTC,CATTGMGAAQETQYF
TRBJ1-2,TRBD1,few,TRBV15,TGTGCCACCAGTTTTCTCGGGACAGGGGCCCTCGCGGGCGGCTACACCTTC,CATSFLGTGALAGGYTF
TRBJ2-7,NA,NA,TRBV27,TGTGCCAGCAGTTCGGCTAACTCCTACGAGCAGTACTTC,CASSSANSYEQYF
TRBJ2-4,NA,NA,TRBV11-2,TGTGCCAGCAGCCCTACCTTAAACATTCAGTACTTC,CASSPTLNIQYF
TRBJ1-5,NA,few,TRBV7-2,TGTGCCAGCAGCTTCCCATATCAGCCCCAGCATTTT,CASSFPYQPQHF
TRBJ2-1,TRBD2,few,TRBV4-2,TGTGCCAGCAGCCAAGATCCTAGCGGGGGGTCCTACAATGAGCAGTTCTTC,CASSQDPSGGSYNEQFF
TRBJ1-1,NA,few,TRBV10-3,TGTGCCACCAGGGCATCCTTACTTGGGGGGACTGAAGCTTTCTTT,CATRASLLGGTEAFF
TRBJ2-5,TRBD2,few,TRBV7-2,TGTGCCAGCAGCTCTTGGCGGGGGGTACCAGAGACCCAGTACTTC,CASSSWRGVPETQYF
TRBJ2-1,TRBD1,NA,TRBV7-2,TGTGCCAGCAGCTTAGGGGACAGTTGGGATGAGCAGTTCTTC,CASSLGDSWDEQFF
TRBJ1-1,NA,NA,TRBV20-1,TGCAGTGCTATACCCGAATGGTTTTTGAACACTGAAGCTTTCTTT,CSAIPEWFLNTEAFF
TRBJ2-7,NA,few,TRBV7-2,TGTGCCAGCAGCTTAGGAACCGCCGAGCAGTACTTC,CASSLGTAEQYF
TRBJ2-6,NA,NA,TRBV6-2/TRBV6-3,TGTGCCAGCAGCCAGGTGGGGTGGGGGACTGGGGCCAACGTCCTGACTTTC,CASSQVGWGTGANVLTF
TRBJ1-6,TRBD1,few,TRBV5-1,TGCGCCAGCAGCTTTATCGGGACAGGGAGCTCACCCCTCCACTTT,CASSFIGTGSSPLHF
TRBJ2-2,NA,few,TRBV12-3/TRBV12-4,TGTGCCAGCAGTTTATGGGGGTTCAACACCGGGGAGCTGTTTTTT,CASSLWGFNTGELFF
TRBJ1-3,TRBD1,many,TRBV4-3,TGCGCCAGCAGCCAGGAAGGACAGGGCCTCTCGGGAAACACCATATATTTT,CASSQEGQGLSGNTIYF
TRBJ2-1,TRBD2,medium-sized,TRBV7-2,TGTGCCAGCAGTTTCGGACTAGCGGGTGGGAATGAGCAGTTCTTC,CASSFGLAGGNEQFF
TRBJ2-5,NA,NA,TRBV11-1,TGTGCCAGCAGCTTAGTGGGGGGATCCCAAGAGACCCAGTACTTC,CASSLVGGSQETQYF
TRBJ2-2,TRBD2,many,TRBV7-3,TGTGCCAGCAGCAATCGGGGGGGCACCGGGGAGCTGTTTTTT,CASSNRGGTGELFF
TRBJ1-5,NA,NA,TRBV2,TGTGCCAGCAGTCCAGGACAGCAAAATCAGCCCCAGCATTTT,CASSPGQQNQPQHF
TRBJ2-6,NA,few,TRBV12-3/TRBV12-4,TGTGCCAGCGACACAGGGTCCGGGGCCAACGTCCTGACTTTC,CASDTGSGANVLTF
TRBJ2-3,NA,few,TRBV12-3/TRBV12-4,TGTGCCAGCAGTCTTAACGAGGGGGTCACAGATACGCAGTATTTT,CASSLNEGVTDTQYF
TRBJ2-3,NA,NA,TRBV27,TGTGCCAGCAGTTCTAAATTCAGCGGGCGACGCACAGATACGCAGTATTTT,CASSSKFSGRRTDTQYF